The rows below give T cell receptor beta chains drawn from one sample of a study of shared clonotypes between healthy human individuals. Libraries were prepared by immunoSEQ multiplex PCR; TCRdb keeps only in-frame clonotypes and omits some of them. The sample includes some 470,000 clones, roughly four fifths of them seen just once. Sequencing input: PBMCs. Receptors were obtained from a woman aged 40 to 50 in good health. Some clones in this sample may be carry-over from other donors' samples. Both conserved end residues are part of each CDR3. Each record gives: V gene, J gene, CDR3 protein.

>TRBV2|TRBJ2-5
CASSETRQETQYF
>TRBV18|TRBJ2-7
CASSPQGAVYEQYF
>TRBV7-2|TRBJ1-3
CASSFGISGNTIYF
>TRBV30|TRBJ2-7
CASGVEGTYEQYF
>TRBV28|TRBJ1-5
CASSFPGGSNQPQHF
>TRBV13|TRBJ2-5
CASSSRLAGDQETQYF
>TRBV7-3|TRBJ1-3
CASSSAEIRDTIYF
>TRBV2|TRBJ2-5
CASSRGQETQYF
>TRBV7-9|NA
CASSLGRSSYEQYF
>TRBV30|TRBJ2-7
CAWSNFGTLRDYEQYF
>TRBV7-8|TRBJ2-1
CASGRAGGPNEQFF
>TRBV5-6|TRBJ2-2
CASSLGDRVTGELFF
>TRBV19|TRBJ2-7
CASSLGHRQYF
>TRBV29-1|TRBJ1-1
CSVEIGGLTEAFF
>TRBV10-2|TRBJ2-1
CASKFLAGGPMYNEQFF
>TRBV9|TRBJ2-3
CASSLLLDTQYF
>TRBV7-9|TRBJ2-1
CASSLARLREASYNEQFF
>TRBV21-1|TRBJ2-2
CASSKGIGATSGILLDTGELFF
>TRBV29-1|TRBJ2-7
CSGGTFSTLTYEQYF
>TRBV7-2|TRBJ1-5
CASSPYILSTLSNQPQHF
>TRBV5-1|TRBJ2-1
CASSLQAPNEQFF
>TRBV30|TRBJ1-1
CAWTRQPNTEAFF
>TRBV6-5|TRBJ2-2
CASRLPGGTGELFF
>TRBV5-4|TRBJ2-1
CASSLTGRRGDEQFF
>TRBV28|NA
CASSLYPFRGTSNYEQYF
>TRBV18|TRBJ2-2
CASLDPRIGELFF
>TRBV5-8|TRBJ2-4
CASSLVGVIQYF
>TRBV19|TRBJ2-2
CASSIGASGNAGELFF
>TRBV5-1|TRBJ2-7
CASSLASGTAIYEQYF
>TRBV28|TRBJ2-3
CASTVDSQTDTQYF
>TRBV30|TRBJ1-2
CAWSVLSSGYGYTF